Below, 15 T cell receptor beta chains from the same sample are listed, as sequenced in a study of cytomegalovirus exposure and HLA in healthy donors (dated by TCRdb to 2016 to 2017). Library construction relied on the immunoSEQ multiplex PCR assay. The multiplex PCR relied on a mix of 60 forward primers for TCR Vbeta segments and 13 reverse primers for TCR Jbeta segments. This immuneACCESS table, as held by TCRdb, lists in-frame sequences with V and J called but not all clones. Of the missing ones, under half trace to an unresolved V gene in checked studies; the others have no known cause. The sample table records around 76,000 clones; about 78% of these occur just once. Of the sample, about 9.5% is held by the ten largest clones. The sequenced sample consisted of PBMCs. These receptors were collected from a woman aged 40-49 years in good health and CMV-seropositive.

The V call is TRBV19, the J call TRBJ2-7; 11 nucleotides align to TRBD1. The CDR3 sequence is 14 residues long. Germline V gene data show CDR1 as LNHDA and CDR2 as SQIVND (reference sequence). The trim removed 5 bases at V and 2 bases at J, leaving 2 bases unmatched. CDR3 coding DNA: TGTGCCAGTAGTCCGGGACAGGGGGCCTACGAGCAGTACTTC. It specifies CASSPGQGAYEQYF.

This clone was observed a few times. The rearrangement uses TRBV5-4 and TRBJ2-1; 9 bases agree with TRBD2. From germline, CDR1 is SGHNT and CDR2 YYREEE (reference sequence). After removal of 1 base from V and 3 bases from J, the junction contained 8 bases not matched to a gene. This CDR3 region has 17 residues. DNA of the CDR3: TGTGCCAGCAGCTTGTCGGCTAGCGGGGAGGGCTACAATGAGCAGTTCTTC. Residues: CASSLSASGEGYNEQFF.

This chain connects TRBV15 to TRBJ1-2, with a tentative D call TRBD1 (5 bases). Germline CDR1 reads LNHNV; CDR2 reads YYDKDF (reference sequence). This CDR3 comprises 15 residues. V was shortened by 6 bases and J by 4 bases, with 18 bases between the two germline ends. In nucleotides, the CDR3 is TGTGCCACCAGGGGTCTAAGGGGTGAAAGCTATGGCTACACCTTC. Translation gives CATRGLRGESYGYTF.

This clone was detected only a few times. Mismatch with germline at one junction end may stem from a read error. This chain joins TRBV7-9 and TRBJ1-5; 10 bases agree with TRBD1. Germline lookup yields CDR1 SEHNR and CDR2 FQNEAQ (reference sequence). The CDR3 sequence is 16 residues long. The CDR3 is CSSSFGDRGGNQPQHF. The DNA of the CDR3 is TGTTCCAGCAGCTTTGGGGACAGGGGAGGTAATCAGCCCCAGCATTTT.

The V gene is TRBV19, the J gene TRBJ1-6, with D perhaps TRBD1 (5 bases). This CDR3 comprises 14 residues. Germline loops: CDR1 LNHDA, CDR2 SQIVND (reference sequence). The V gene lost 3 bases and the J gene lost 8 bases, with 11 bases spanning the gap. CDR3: CASSIWGGDSPLHF. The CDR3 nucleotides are TGTGCCAGTAGTATTTGGGGCGGGGATTCACCCCTCCACTTT.

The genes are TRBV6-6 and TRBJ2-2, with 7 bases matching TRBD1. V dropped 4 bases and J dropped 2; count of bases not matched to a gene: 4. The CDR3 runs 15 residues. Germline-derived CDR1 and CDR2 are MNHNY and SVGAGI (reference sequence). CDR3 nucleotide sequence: TGTGCCAGCAGTTCTGGGACAGCTAACACCGGGGAGCTGTTTTTT. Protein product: CASSSGTANTGELFF.

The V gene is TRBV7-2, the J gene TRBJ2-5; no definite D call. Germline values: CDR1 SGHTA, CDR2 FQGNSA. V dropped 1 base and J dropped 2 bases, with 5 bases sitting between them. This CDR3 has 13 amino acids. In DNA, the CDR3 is TGTGCCAGCAGCTTAGGCCAGCAAGAGACCCAGTACTTC. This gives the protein CASSLGQQETQYF.

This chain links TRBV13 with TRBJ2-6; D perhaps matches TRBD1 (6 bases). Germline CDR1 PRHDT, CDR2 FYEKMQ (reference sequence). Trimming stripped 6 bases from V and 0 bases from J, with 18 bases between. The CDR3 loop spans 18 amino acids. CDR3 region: CASSYLRDIFSGANVLTF. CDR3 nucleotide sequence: TGTGCCAGCAGTTATTTACGGGACATCTTCTCTGGGGCCAACGTCCTGACTTTC.

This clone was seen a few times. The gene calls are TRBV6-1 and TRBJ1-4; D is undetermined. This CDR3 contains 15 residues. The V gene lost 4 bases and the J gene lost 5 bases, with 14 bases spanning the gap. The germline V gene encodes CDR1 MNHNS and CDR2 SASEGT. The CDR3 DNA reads TGTGCCAGCAGTGTTACGGTGTCCCCCAATGAAAAACTGTTTTTT. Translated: CASSVTVSPNEKLFF.

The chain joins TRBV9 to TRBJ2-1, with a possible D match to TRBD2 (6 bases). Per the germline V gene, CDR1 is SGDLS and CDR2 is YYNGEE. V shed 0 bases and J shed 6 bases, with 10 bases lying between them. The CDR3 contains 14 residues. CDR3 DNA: TGTGCCAGCAGCGTAGCGGGGGATTCCAATGAGCAGTTCTTC. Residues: CASSVAGDSNEQFF.

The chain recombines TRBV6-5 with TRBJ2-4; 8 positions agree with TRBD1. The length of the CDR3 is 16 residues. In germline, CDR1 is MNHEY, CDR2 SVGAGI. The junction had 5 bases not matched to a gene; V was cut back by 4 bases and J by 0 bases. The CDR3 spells CASSSGTGLAKNIQYF. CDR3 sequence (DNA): TGTGCCAGCAGTTCAGGGACAGGTTTAGCCAAAAACATTCAGTACTTC.

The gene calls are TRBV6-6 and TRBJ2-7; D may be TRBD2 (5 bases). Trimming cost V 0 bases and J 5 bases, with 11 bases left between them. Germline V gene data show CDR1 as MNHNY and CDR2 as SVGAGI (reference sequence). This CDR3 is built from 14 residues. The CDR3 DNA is TGTGCCAGCAGTTACTCGAGAGGGTTGGACGAGCAGTACTTC. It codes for CASSYSRGLDEQYF.

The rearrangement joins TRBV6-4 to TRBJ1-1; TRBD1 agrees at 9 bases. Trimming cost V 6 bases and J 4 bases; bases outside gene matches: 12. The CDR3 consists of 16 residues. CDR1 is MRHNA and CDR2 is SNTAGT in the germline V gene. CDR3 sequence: CASSAQPGTGSTEAFF. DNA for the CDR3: TGTGCCAGCAGCGCACAACCCGGGACAGGGAGCACTGAAGCTTTCTTT.

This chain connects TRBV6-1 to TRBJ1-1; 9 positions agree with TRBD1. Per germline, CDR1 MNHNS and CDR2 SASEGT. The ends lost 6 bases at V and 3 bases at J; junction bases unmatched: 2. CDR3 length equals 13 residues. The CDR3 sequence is CASRGQGDTEAFF. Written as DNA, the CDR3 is TGTGCCAGCAGGGGACAGGGCGACACTGAAGCTTTCTTT.

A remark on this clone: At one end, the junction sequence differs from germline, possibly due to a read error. As DNA, the CDR3 is TGTTCCAGCAGCCCACCCCCCAAATCAGGGCTCCAAGAGACCCAGTACTTC. This sequence encodes CSSSPPPKSGLQETQYF. This rearrangement joins TRBV7-9 to TRBJ2-5; a weak D match, TRBD1 (5 bases). CDR1 and CDR2 (germline): SEHNR, FQNEAQ (reference sequence). The CDR3 loop spans 17 amino acids.